The 15 T cell receptor beta chains reported below all come from one sample, sequenced in a study of T cells after somatic rescue of genetic block. Repertoires were generated with immunoSEQ multiplex PCR, while TCRdb's copy carries only in-frame clones and drops some. The data contain 9,500 to 15,000 clones, about 71% of them seen just once; the ten biggest clones take up approximately 12%. The sequencing input was peripheral blood mononuclear cells (PBMCs). The source of these receptors is a boy aged 5-17 years.

The chain links TRBV19 to TRBJ1-2; D ambiguous. Between the trimmed V and J ends, which lost 7 bases and 4 bases, there was a span of 7 bases. Per the germline V gene, CDR1 is LNHDA and CDR2 is SQIVND (reference sequence). CDR3 length: 11 amino acids. CDR3 coding DNA: TGTGCCAGTACGGTGGGCTATGGCTACACCTTC. This translates into CASTVGYGYTF.

This clone was counted once. The chain recombines TRBV19 with TRBJ2-1; possible D gene TRBD2, 6 bases. This CDR3 spans 14 amino acids. Germline loops: CDR1 LNHDA, CDR2 SQIVND (reference sequence). The V end lost 3 bases, the J end lost 9 bases, and 15 bases lay between the germline ends. CDR3 in DNA: TGTGCCAGTAGTATGGCGTTAGCGGCGGGTGAGCAGTTCTTC. Translating gives CASSMALAAGEQFF.

This chain joins TRBV11-2 and TRBJ1-4; a possible D gene is TRBD1 (5 bases). The V end lost 5 bases, the J end lost 8 bases, and 9 bases lay between the germline ends. Germline loops: CDR1 SGHAT, CDR2 FQNNGV. This CDR3 comprises 12 residues. The CDR3 reads CASSNNREKLFF. The CDR3 nucleotides read TGTGCCAGCAGCAATAACAGGGAAAAACTGTTTTTT.

With regard to this clone: The CDR3 end shows no conserved phenylalanine or tryptophan, and so a read error is likely. This chain connects TRBV29-1 to TRBJ2-7; 7 positions agree with TRBD1. With V trimmed by 7 bases and J by 2 bases, 5 bases remained unmatched. The germline V gene encodes CDR1 SQVTM and CDR2 ANQGSEA. The CDR3 totals 12 residues. CDR3 sequence reads: CSAVTGTYEQYL. The CDR3 region has the DNA TGCAGCGCCGTGACAGGGACCTACGAGCAGTACCTC.

This clone was observed a few times. The J gene is TRBJ2-7, the V gene TRBV2, with 7 bases fitting TRBD1. The V gene's germline CDR1 is SNHLY and CDR2 FYNNEI. CDR3 length: 13 amino acids. The trim removed 6 bases at V and 5 bases at J, leaving 7 bases unmatched. CDR3 residues: CASSADRDHEQYF. The CDR3 DNA follows: TGTGCCAGCAGCGCCGACAGGGACCACGAGCAGTACTTC.

This rearrangement joins TRBV10-1 to TRBJ1-1; weak D call: TRBD1 (5 bases). In germline, CDR1 is WNHNN, CDR2 SYGVQD (reference sequence). The CDR3 spans 16 residues. V dropped 6 bases and J dropped 0 bases, with 17 bases sitting between them. DNA for the CDR3: TGCGCCAGCAGCCCCCTGGCAGGGATCATGAACACTGAAGCTTTCTTT. Protein product: CASSPLAGIMNTEAFF.

V usage is TRBV27 and J usage is TRBJ2-1, with 12 nucleotides matching TRBD2. V was pared by 7 bases and J by 6 bases, with 13 bases of the junction left unmatched. CDR3 size: 17 residues. CDR1 is MNHEY and CDR2 is SMNVEV in the germline V gene (reference sequence). CDR3 DNA sequence: TGTGCCAGCAAACGTTCCCTAGGACTAGCGGGATCCAATGAGCAGTTCTTC. It is translated as CASKRSLGLAGSNEQFF.

V usage is TRBV5-4 and J usage is TRBJ1-1; weak D call: TRBD1 (5 bases). Germline CDR1 and CDR2: SGHNT and YYREEE (reference sequence). CDR3 length: 15 amino acids. The ends were cut back, 4 bases at V and 1 base at J, with 14 bases in the middle. The CDR3 DNA reads as TGTGCCAGCAGCCCCTCGGGTAGGGGGAACACTGAAGCTTTCTTT. Encoded protein: CASSPSGRGNTEAFF.

Only one count was recorded for this clone. The CDR3 spells CASTLSAGGVTEAFF. In nucleotides, the CDR3 is TGTGCCAGCACCTTATCGGCAGGGGGCGTCACTGAAGCTTTCTTT. The chain joins TRBV27 to TRBJ1-1, with 8 bases fitting TRBD1. V lost 7 bases and J lost 4; bases outside the gene matches: 11. This CDR3 spans 15 amino acids. Germline V gene lookup returns CDR1 MNHEY and CDR2 SMNVEV (reference sequence).

The chain carries TRBV5-1 and TRBJ1-3; D uncertain. CDR3 size: 15 residues. Germline V gene data show CDR1 as SGHRS and CDR2 as YFSETQ. V lost 2 bases, J lost 0 bases, and 9 bases lay in between. CDR3 in DNA: TGCGCCAGCAGCTTAGATATTAACTCTGGAAACACCATATATTTT. Amino acid sequence: CASSLDINSGNTIYF.

The chain is built from TRBV21-1 and TRBJ1-2. TRBV21-1 is described as a pseudogene. There are 14 residues in the CDR3. CDR3 in DNA: TGTGCCAGCACCCCATCCCCCCATTTGGGTGGCTACACCTTC. Its translation: CASTPSPHLGGYTF.

The V and J genes are TRBV27 and TRBJ2-5; 11 bases match TRBD2. V shed 6 bases, J shed 2 bases, and the junction held 14 bases outside the gene matches. The CDR3 has 18 amino acids. Germline V gives CDR1 MNHEY, CDR2 SMNVEV (reference sequence). The CDR3 sequence is CASSSRGSGRALQETQYF. The CDR3 nucleotides are TGTGCCAGCAGCTCCCGAGGTAGCGGGAGGGCCTTACAAGAGACCCAGTACTTC.

The rearrangement joins TRBV5-1 to TRBJ1-3; maybe TRBD1 (6 bases). The germline V gene has CDR1 SGHRS and CDR2 YFSETQ. Trimming removed 4 bases at V and 0 bases at J, with 14 bases between. The CDR3 is 16 amino acids. CDR3 sequence: CASSPGQFYSGNTIYF. In DNA form, the CDR3 reads TGCGCCAGCAGCCCCGGACAGTTTTACTCTGGAAACACCATATATTTT.

The gene calls are TRBV19 and TRBJ1-6, with no clear D. CDR3 length equals 17 residues. With 5 bases removed from V and 0 bases from J, the gap between germline ends came to 14 bases. CDR1 is LNHDA and CDR2 is SQIVND in the germline V gene (reference sequence). The CDR3 reads CASSPQVRSSYNSPLHF. CDR3 sequence (DNA): TGTGCCAGTAGTCCCCAAGTCAGGAGCTCCTATAATTCACCCCTCCACTTT. Full variable domain (missing parts from reference TRBV19 and TRBJ1-6): DGGITQSPKYLFRKEGQNVTLSCEQNLNHDAMYWYRQDPGQGLRLIYYSQIVNDFQKGDIAEGYSVSREKKESFPLTVTSAQKNPTAFYLCASSPQVRSSYNSPLHFGNGTRLTVT.

The chain employs TRBV6-6 and TRBJ2-7; the D gene is possibly TRBD1 (6 bases). Looked up from germline, CDR1 is MNHNY and CDR2 is SVGAGI (reference sequence). V was clipped by 2 bases and J by 4 bases, with 18 bases between them. The CDR3 consists of 16 residues. This CDR3 is CASSYQPGRGSYEQYF. CDR3 coding DNA: TGTGCCAGCAGTTACCAACCTGGCAGGGGATCATACGAGCAGTACTTC.